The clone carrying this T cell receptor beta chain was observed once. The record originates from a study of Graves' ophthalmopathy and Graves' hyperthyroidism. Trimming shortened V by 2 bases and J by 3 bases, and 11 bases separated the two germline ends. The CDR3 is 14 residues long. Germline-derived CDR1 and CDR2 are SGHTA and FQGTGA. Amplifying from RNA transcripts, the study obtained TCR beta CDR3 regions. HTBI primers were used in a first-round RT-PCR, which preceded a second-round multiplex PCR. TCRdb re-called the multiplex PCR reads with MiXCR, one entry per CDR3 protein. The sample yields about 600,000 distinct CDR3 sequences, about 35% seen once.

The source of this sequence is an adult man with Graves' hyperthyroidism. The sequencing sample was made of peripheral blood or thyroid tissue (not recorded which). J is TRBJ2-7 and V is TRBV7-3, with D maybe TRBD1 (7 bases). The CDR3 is CASSLVRDSYEQYF. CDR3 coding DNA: TGTGCCAGCAGCTTAGTGCGGGACAGCTACGAGCAGTACTTC.